The rows below give T cell receptor beta chains drawn from one sample of a study of human T cells and chemical hapten exposure. TCRdb re-called the RACE reads with MiXCR, one entry per CDR3 protein. The sample consists of roughly 71,000 distinct CDR3 sequences, approximately 10% of them appearing once. This material consisted of whole blood, taken in connection with sensitization to the hapten diphenylcyclopropenone (DPC). These receptors were obtained from a woman aged 50 to 60 with alopecia areata. Some clones in this sample may be carry-over from other donors' samples. Each CDR3 is given with its conserved first and last residue.

V gene	J gene	CDR3 protein
TRBV12-3/TRBV12-4	TRBJ2-1	CASSPWDTPYYNEQFF
TRBV20-1	TRBJ1-2	CSARGWGQGAYGYTF
TRBV2	TRBJ1-2	CASNEQAPYGYTF
TRBV4-1	TRBJ2-5	CASSQAWDRQETQYF
TRBV29-1	TRBJ1-2	CSLTTLGEYGYTF
TRBV29-1	TRBJ1-1	CSAAQGNTEAFF
TRBV7-2	TRBJ2-3	CASSVSYTSVADTQYF
TRBV5-5	TRBJ1-5	CASSLAGVMSNQPQHF
TRBV5-1	TRBJ1-1	CASSPDKNTEAFF
TRBV20-1	TRBJ1-1	CSALSRGDEAFF
TRBV11-2	TRBJ2-1	CASSSGPEQFF
TRBV20-1	TRBJ1-1	CSATQDRVTTEAFF
TRBV12-3/TRBV12-4	TRBJ1-2	CASSWGRDYGYTF
TRBV28	TRBJ2-5	CASSLPTPGAQYF
TRBV20-1	TRBJ2-1	CSARPSSGRGNNEQFF
TRBV28	TRBJ2-2	CASRPRRVAGELFF
TRBV5-5	TRBJ1-5	CASSLAVVDRGRGGQPQHF
TRBV21-1	TRBJ1-3	CASSNEATPAVLNSGNTIYF
TRBV10-2	TRBJ2-3	CASRTSGKGDTQYF
TRBV25-1	TRBJ1-1	CASSVRQNTEAFF
TRBV7-9	TRBJ1-5	CASSLGVTVNQPQHF
TRBV7-9	TRBJ1-1	CASSLEQPKGPEAFF
TRBV20-1	TRBJ2-7	CSARDRGRSYEQYF
TRBV14	TRBJ2-2	CASSQERGARLSGELFF
TRBV3-1	TRBJ2-5	CATSPGAGQETQYF
TRBV28	TRBJ1-5	CASTQDRNQPQHF
TRBV12-3/TRBV12-4	TRBJ1-2	CASSATGSYGYTF
TRBV11-2	TRBJ1-6	CASSLRTAENSPLHF
TRBV29-1	TRBJ2-5	CSVEDQRRGETQYF
TRBV7-9	TRBJ2-6	CASSPAGQGAPGANVLTF
TRBV2	TRBJ2-1	CASSQRRSSYNEQFF
TRBV25-1	TRBJ2-3	CADRGRIDTQYF
TRBV20-1	TRBJ2-3	CSARHSPSTDTQYF
TRBV13	TRBJ2-7	CASKVYLSYEQYF
TRBV20-1	TRBJ1-5	CSARGGNSNQPQHF
TRBV28	TRBJ2-3	CASSLSGPITGSTDTQYF
TRBV27	TRBJ2-7	CASSHGTATGGQYF
TRBV28	TRBJ1-5	CASWPSNQPQHF
TRBV6-5	TRBJ2-1	CASGNPGRRGNNEQFF
TRBV7-9	TRBJ1-3	CASSETGGENTIYF
TRBV4-2	TRBJ2-3	CASSQERSGTLTDTQYF
TRBV11-3	TRBJ2-1	CASSKKNEQFF